The 31 T cell receptor beta chains reported below all come from one sample, sequenced in a study of cytomegalovirus exposure and HLA in healthy donors. Vbeta (60) and Jbeta (13) primers were used in the PCR. The table came from immunoSEQ multiplex PCR; TCRdb's copy has only in-frame clones and leaves some out. Among 50,000 or so clones, about 67% were seen once, and the ten largest hold roughly 35%. The sequenced sample was PBMCs. The receptors originated from a man aged 35 to 55 in good health and CMV-seropositive.

This chain connects TRBV19 to TRBJ1-1; no clear D gene. CDR1 LNHDA and CDR2 SQIVND come from the germline V gene (reference sequence). This CDR3 is built from 13 residues. V was trimmed by 3 bases and J by 1 base, leaving 6 bases between them. CDR3 sequence reads: CASSMTWNTEAFF. In nucleotides, the CDR3 is TGTGCCAGTAGTATGACTTGGAACACTGAAGCTTTCTTT. The complete variable domain, with remaining parts taken from reference TRBV19 and TRBJ1-1, reads DGGITQSPKYLFRKEGQNVTLSCEQNLNHDAMYWYRQDPGQGLRLIYYSQIVNDFQKGDIAEGYSVSREKKESFPLTVTSAQKNPTAFYLCASSMTWNTEAFFGQGTRLTVV.

The rearrangement links TRBV19 to TRBJ2-3; TRBD2 agrees at 9 bases. CDR1 and CDR2 from the germline V gene are LNHDA and SQIVND (reference sequence). This CDR3 is 18 amino acids long. V shed 5 bases and J 0 bases; nucleotides not matched to a gene: 12. Here the CDR3 DNA reads TGTGCCAGTAGTGGGGGAGCGGGGGGCCACCCAAGCACAGATACGCAGTATTTT. This gives the protein CASSGGAGGHPSTDTQYF. The full variable domain, completed using reference TRBV19 and TRBJ2-3, is DGGITQSPKYLFRKEGQNVTLSCEQNLNHDAMYWYRQDPGQGLRLIYYSQIVNDFQKGDIAEGYSVSREKKESFPLTVTSAQKNPTAFYLCASSGGAGGHPSTDTQYFGPGTRLTVL.

The V call is TRBV7-3, the J call TRBJ2-1; 13 bases are a match to TRBD2. The CDR3 totals 15 residues. The J segment lost 4 bases and the V segment lost 8 bases, leaving 5 bases of the junction unmatched. CDR1 and CDR2 from the germline V gene are SGHTA and FQGTGA. The CDR3 spells CASARLAGGYNEQFF. DNA of the CDR3: TGTGCCAGCGCACGACTAGCGGGGGGTTACAATGAGCAGTTCTTC.

This chain connects TRBV12-5 to TRBJ2-7; TRBD1 aligns across 12 bases. J gave up 7 bases and V 2 bases, and 9 bases lay outside the gene matches. This CDR3 has 16 residues. The germline V gene has CDR1 LGHNT and CDR2 FRNRAP. The CDR3 loop reads CASGLPRGQGAWEQYF. Written as DNA, the CDR3 is TGTGCTAGTGGTTTGCCAAGGGGACAGGGGGCGTGGGAGCAGTACTTC.

The chain is built from TRBV7-9 and TRBJ2-5; D remains ambiguous. Germline V gene data show CDR1 as SEHNR and CDR2 as FQNEAQ (reference sequence). With 5 bases removed from V and 4 bases from J, the gap between germline ends came to 26 bases. The CDR3 totals 18 residues. CDR3 in DNA: TGTGCCAGCAGCACGCGCCGGGTGACCACCTTCTTGGCAGAGACCCAGTACTTC. Amino acid sequence: CASSTRRVTTFLAETQYF.

The V and J genes are TRBV6-5 and TRBJ1-2; 7 positions agree with TRBD1. CDR3 length equals 16 residues. CDR1 is MNHEY, CDR2 SVGAGI, per germline. Germline trimming cut 0 bases from V and 6 bases from J; bases unmatched to any gene: 10. The CDR3: CASSYSGAGGADGYTF. CDR3 coding DNA: TGTGCCAGCAGTTACTCAGGGGCAGGGGGAGCTGATGGCTACACCTTC.

The rearrangement links TRBV18 to TRBJ1-1; D gene uncertain. The V end lost 2 bases, the J end lost 4 bases, and 8 bases lay between the germline ends. This CDR3 has 13 residues. CDR1 is KGHSH and CDR2 is LQKENI in the germline V gene. The CDR3 reads CASSPLAATEAFF. CDR3 in DNA: TGTGCCAGCTCACCATTGGCTGCCACTGAAGCTTTCTTT.

The chain is built from TRBV6-1 and TRBJ1-6; the match to TRBD1 covers 7 bases. Germline loops: CDR1 MNHNS, CDR2 SASEGT. CDR3 size: 14 residues. V shed 3 bases and J 7 bases; nucleotides not matched to a gene: 3. The CDR3 sequence is CASSEGRGNSPLHF. The CDR3 coding sequence is TGTGCCAGCAGTGAGGGCAGGGGGAATTCACCCCTCCACTTT.

V usage is TRBV15 and J usage is TRBJ2-3; possible D gene TRBD2, 5 bases. CDR3 length: 15 amino acids. Germline V lookup: CDR1 LNHNV, CDR2 YYDKDF (reference sequence). V was shortened by 5 bases and J by 4 bases, with 16 bases between the two germline ends. CDR3 in DNA: TGTGCCACCAGCTCCGCCCGCTGGCGGGCAGATACGCAGTATTTT. Encoded protein: CATSSARWRADTQYF. Looking up the rest from reference TRBV15 and TRBJ2-3 gives the full variable domain: DAMVIQNPRYQVTQFGKPVTLSCSQTLNHNVMYWYQQKSSQAPKLLFHYYDKDFNNEADTPDNFQSRRPNTSFCFLDIRSPGLGDTAMYLCATSSARWRADTQYFGPGTRLTVL.

This sequence joins TRBV5-1 and TRBJ1-6, with 7 nucleotides matching TRBD1. V gave up 4 bases and J gave up 5 bases; unmatched junction bases: 9. Germline V CDR1 and CDR2: SGHRS, YFSETQ. The CDR3 consists of 16 residues. In DNA form, the CDR3 reads TGCGCCAGCAGCGTCGACAGGGAAGTAGATAATTCACCCCTCCACTTT. Translating it yields CASSVDREVDNSPLHF.

There are a few counts of this clone. The V call is TRBV16, the J call TRBJ1-5, with D possibly matching TRBD1 (5 bases). Trimming removed 4 bases from V and 7 bases from J, with 14 bases in between. The CDR3 has 14 amino acids. Germline V gene data show CDR1 as KGHSY and CDR2 as FQNENV. For the CDR3, the DNA is TGTGCCAGCAGCCCAGGGATTGGGGGGCAGCCCCAGCATTTT. Amino acid sequence: CASSPGIGGQPQHF.

V gene TRBV5-8 combines with J gene TRBJ2-2, with 12 bases aligning to TRBD2. This CDR3 is built from 17 residues. Germline CDR1 SGHTS, CDR2 YDEGEE. V trimming: 7 bases; J trimming: 3 bases; junction bases outside the gene matches: 10. This chain's CDR3 is CASLTSGGLADTGELFF. CDR3 in DNA: TGTGCCAGCTTGACTAGCGGGGGCCTGGCGGACACCGGGGAGCTGTTTTTT.

This chain connects TRBV5-1 to TRBJ1-5, with TRBD1 as a possible D gene (5 bases). Germline V lookup: CDR1 SGHRS, CDR2 YFSETQ. Trimming pared 4 bases from V and 4 bases from J, leaving 12 bases between. The CDR3 sequence is 14 residues long. The CDR3 reads CASSTDGGNQPQHF. In nucleotides, the CDR3 is TGCGCCAGCAGCACGGACGGGGGAAATCAGCCCCAGCATTTT.

V usage is TRBV5-1 and J usage is TRBJ2-2; no clear D. CDR1 and CDR2 from the germline V gene are SGHRS and YFSETQ. V shed 4 bases and J shed 0 bases, with 10 bases lying between them. The CDR3 covers 15 residues. In DNA, the CDR3 is TGCGCCAGCAGCCGAGAGCCCTCGAACACCGGGGAGCTGTTTTTT. Protein sequence: CASSREPSNTGELFF.

This clone was counted between two and nine times. The chain joins TRBV27 to TRBJ2-3, with D maybe TRBD2 (5 bases). CDR1 MNHEY and CDR2 SMNVEV come from the germline V gene (reference sequence). Trimming removed 2 bases at V and 0 bases at J, with 6 bases between. The CDR3 is 14 residues long. CDR3 bases: TGTGCCAGCAGTTTAGACTACAGCACAGATACGCAGTATTTT. It yields the protein CASSLDYSTDTQYF.

This chain connects TRBV5-4 to TRBJ2-5; TRBD2 is a possible D gene (5 bases). The CDR3 is made up of 14 amino acids. The germline V gene has CDR1 SGHNT and CDR2 YYREEE (reference sequence). V was pared by 0 bases and J by 5 bases, with 11 bases between. The chain's CDR3 is CASSLDAPGETQYF. Written as DNA, the CDR3 is TGTGCCAGCAGCTTGGACGCGCCGGGGGAGACCCAGTACTTC.

This clone was observed a handful of times. The gene calls are TRBV4-3 and TRBJ2-3; TRBD2 aligns across 13 bases. This CDR3 is built from 16 residues. CDR1 is LGHNA, CDR2 YSLEER, per germline. Trimming cost V 4 bases and J 2 bases; bases outside gene matches: 3. CDR3 in amino acids: CASSPTSGGATDTQYF. Written as DNA, the CDR3 is TGCGCCAGCAGCCCAACTAGCGGGGGGGCCACAGATACGCAGTATTTT.

This clone has just a few counts. V and J are TRBV18 and TRBJ2-7; D may be TRBD2 (5 bases). CDR1 is KGHSH and CDR2 is LQKENI in the germline V gene. Trimming left V 3 bases short and J 0 bases short, with 18 bases between. The CDR3 runs 17 residues. This chain's CDR3 is CASSPVSGGGSSYEQYF. The CDR3 DNA reads as TGTGCCAGCTCACCCGTCAGTGGAGGCGGAAGCTCCTACGAGCAGTACTTC.

This clone was detected a few times. J is TRBJ1-2 and V is TRBV29-1; 7 bases match TRBD1. The V segment lost 3 bases and the J segment 1 base; nucleotides outside the gene matches: 11. The CDR3 is 16 amino acids. Germline CDR1 SQVTM, CDR2 ANQGSEA. The CDR3 nucleotides are TGCAGCGTTGACGGAGAGGGGGCAGGGTATAACTATGGCTACACCTTC. Amino acid sequence: CSVDGEGAGYNYGYTF.

This chain joins TRBV5-4 and TRBJ2-3; maybe TRBD2 (6 bases). CDR1 and CDR2 from the germline V gene are SGHNT and YYREEE (reference sequence). This CDR3 spans 16 amino acids. The ends were cut back, 0 bases at V and 4 bases at J, with 15 bases in the middle. CDR3 DNA sequence: TGTGCCAGCAGCTTGGCGGGGCAGGGAGGCGCAGATACGCAGTATTTT. This codes for CASSLAGQGGADTQYF.

The rearrangement links TRBV6-1 to TRBJ1-1, with D uncertain. Trimming pared 6 bases from V and 6 bases from J, leaving 11 bases between. The CDR3 runs 12 residues. CDR1 is MNHNS, CDR2 SASEGT, per germline. The CDR3 DNA reads TGTGCCAGCAGCCTAGAGTCGGCTGAAGCTTTCTTT. Its translation: CASSLESAEAFF.

This clone has a handful of counts. V and J are TRBV5-5 and TRBJ2-7; D is undetermined. V was pared by 0 bases and J by 2 bases, with 9 bases between. Germline V gene lookup returns CDR1 SGHKS and CDR2 YYEKEE (reference sequence). This CDR3 region has 14 residues. The CDR3 sequence is CASSLVNVPYEQYF. The DNA for the CDR3 is TGTGCCAGCAGCTTGGTAAATGTTCCCTACGAGCAGTACTTC. The variable domain in full, with the rest retrieved from reference TRBV5-5 and TRBJ2-7, is DAGVTQSPTHLIKTRGQQVTLRCSPISGHKSVSWYQQVLGQGPQFIFQYYEKEERGRGNFPDRFSARQFPNYSSELNVNALLLGDSALYLCASSLVNVPYEQYFGPGTRLTVT.

The V call is TRBV7-6, the J call TRBJ2-1; D may be TRBD2 (6 bases). This CDR3 region has 15 residues. V lost 3 bases to trimming and J lost 10 bases, with 19 bases between them. The germline gives CDR1 SGHVS, CDR2 FNYEAQ. The CDR3 loop reads CASSLYSAGLTEQFF. The CDR3 nucleotides are TGTGCCAGCAGCTTGTACTCTGCGGGGCTGACCGAGCAGTTCTTC. The complete variable domain, with remaining parts taken from reference TRBV7-6 and TRBJ2-1, reads GAGVSQSPRYKVTKRGQDVALRCDPISGHVSLYWYRQALGQGPEFLTYFNYEAQQDKSGLPNDRFSAERPEGSISTLTIQRTEQRDSAMYRCASSLYSAGLTEQFFGPGTRLTVL.

V is TRBV9 and J is TRBJ2-7, with TRBD1 matching over 10 bases. There are 14 residues in the CDR3. The germline V gene has CDR1 SGDLS and CDR2 YYNGEE. The J segment lost 5 bases and the V segment lost 8 bases, leaving 10 bases of the junction unmatched. The DNA for the CDR3 is TGTGCCAGAGACCTATGGGACAGGGGTGACGAGCAGTACTTC. Its translation: CARDLWDRGDEQYF.

This clone was picked up a small number of times. This chain joins TRBV19 and TRBJ2-7, with D perhaps TRBD2 (5 bases). The CDR3 loop spans 14 amino acids. The V gene lost 5 bases and the J gene lost 0 bases, with 11 bases spanning the gap. Germline CDR1 is LNHDA and CDR2 is SQIVND (reference sequence). CDR3 coding DNA: TGTGCCAGTAGTCAAGCGGTGAGCTCCTACGAGCAGTACTTC. Translated: CASSQAVSSYEQYF.

The rearrangement uses TRBV4-2 and TRBJ1-6; no definite D call. Germline V gene lookup returns CDR1 LGHNA and CDR2 YNFKEQ. This CDR3 is built from 15 residues. Trimming left V 0 bases short and J 14 bases short, with 17 bases between. CDR3 nucleotides: TGTGCCAGCAGCCAAGATCTGTCGGAGGCTCGGACCCTCCACTTT. The encoded protein is CASSQDLSEARTLHF.

The CDR3 region has the DNA TGCGCCAGCAGCCAAGATCGCAGGGTCAACCTCCCGGACGAGCAGTACTTC. It encodes CASSQDRRVNLPDEQYF. The chain recombines TRBV4-3 with TRBJ2-7, with D perhaps matching TRBD1 (5 bases). The length of the CDR3 is 17 residues. V lost 0 bases and J lost 5, with 20 bases in between. CDR1 is LGHNA and CDR2 is YSLEER in the germline V gene.

CDR3 sequence reads: CASSERSGANYGYTF. CDR3 DNA sequence: TGTGCCAGCAGTGAAAGGTCAGGGGCTAACTATGGCTACACCTTC. This chain joins TRBV6-1 and TRBJ1-2; possible D gene TRBD1, 6 bases. Trimming removed 2 bases from V and 0 bases from J, with 10 bases in between. In germline, CDR1 is MNHNS, CDR2 SASEGT. This CDR3 is built from 15 residues.

The chain recombines TRBV29-1 with TRBJ2-3; 8 bases agree with TRBD2. Germline V CDR1 and CDR2: SQVTM, ANQGSEA. V dropped 8 bases and J dropped 2; count of bases not matched to a gene: 6. CDR3 length: 13 amino acids. Here the CDR3 reads CSPRGADTDTQYF. CDR3 nucleotide sequence: TGCAGCCCGCGGGGGGCTGACACAGATACGCAGTATTTT.

Only a few counts were recorded for this clone. The chain employs TRBV29-1 and TRBJ1-4, with 9 bases matching TRBD1. The ends lost 6 bases at V and 3 bases at J; junction bases unmatched: 8. The CDR3 is 15 amino acids. The V gene's germline CDR1 is SQVTM and CDR2 ANQGSEA. CDR3 in DNA: TGCAGCGTGGCACAGGGGGCAGGGTCTAATGAAAAACTGTTTTTT. Protein product: CSVAQGAGSNEKLFF.

The DNA for the CDR3 is TGTGCCAGCAGTTCTCAGGGTGGGGGCAATCAGCCCCAGCATTTT. This encodes CASSSQGGGNQPQHF. The V gene is TRBV6-6, the J gene TRBJ1-5, with D possibly matching TRBD1 (5 bases). Germline V gives CDR1 MNHNY, CDR2 SVGAGI (reference sequence). V lost 4 bases and J 2 bases, leaving 12 bases between the germline ends. The CDR3 spans 15 residues.